These T cell receptor beta chains were read from a single sample in a study of beta chain features in type 1 diabetes. Assay: immunoSEQ multiplex PCR; the TCRdb copy retains only in-frame clones and omits some. Counted here are about 930,000 clones, under 20% occurring once; the ten biggest clones make up 0.02% to 0.025%. The sample consisted of naive CD4+ T cells from blood. The receptors stem from a woman under 30 in good health. CDR3s include the opening cysteine and the closing phenylalanine or tryptophan. D genes are given only for firm matches. Clone sizes are given selectively: once, few, many, or a class where the clone is expanded.

D gene	CDR3 length	V gene	clone size	J gene	CDR3 protein	CDR3 DNA
TRBD2	15	TRBV14	few	TRBJ2-5	CASSPRAGGIETQYF	TGTGCCAGCAGCCCTAGGGCGGGAGGAATAGAGACCCAGTACTTC
TRBD1	15	TRBV29-1	.	TRBJ1-2	CSVVRGLTGEGGYTF	TGCAGCGTTGTCCGGGGATTGACAGGGGAGGGTGGCTACACCTTC
.	16	TRBV7-9	.	TRBJ2-5	CASSFTSQLVLETQYF	TGTGCCAGCAGCTTCACCTCTCAACTAGTCTTAGAGACCCAGTACTTC
.	13	TRBV5-5	.	TRBJ1-4	CASSTRDPEKLFF	TGTGCCAGCAGCACCCGGGACCCTGAAAAACTGTTTTTT
.	17	TRBV7-2	few	TRBJ2-2	CASSLASPFTSTGELFF	TGTGCCAGCAGCTTAGCGTCCCCTTTCACTAGCACCGGGGAGCTGTTTTTT
.	16	TRBV10-3	.	TRBJ2-3	CAIRPDRGVSTDTQYF	TGTGCCATCAGACCGGACAGAGGGGTTAGCACAGATACGCAGTATTTT
TRBD2	16	TRBV15	few	TRBJ2-7	CATSRGNSGGSYEQYF	TGTGCCACCAGCAGAGGGAATAGCGGGGGTTCCTACGAGCAGTACTTC
.	14	TRBV11-2	few	TRBJ2-1	CASSLAASYNEQFF	TGTGCCAGCAGCTTAGCGGCCTCCTACAATGAGCAGTTCTTC
.	13	TRBV6-6	.	TRBJ2-7	CASGGGTYDKQYF	TGTGCCAGCGGAGGCGGTACCTACGATAAGCAGTACTTC
TRBD2	13	TRBV7-2	few	TRBJ2-1	CASSLAGVNEQFF	TGTGCCAGCTCCTTAGCGGGAGTTAATGAGCAGTTCTTC
.	15	TRBV10-1	few	TRBJ2-1	CASSPLRGTYNEQFF	TGCGCCAGCAGTCCCCTCAGGGGTACTTACAATGAGCAGTTCTTC
.	14	TRBV7-9	once	TRBJ2-3	CASSLALGADTQYF	TGTGCCAGCAGCTTAGCGTTAGGCGCCGATACGCAGTATTTT
TRBD1	12	TRBV6-1	.	TRBJ2-1	CASRLTGSEQFF	TGTGCCAGCAGGCTGACAGGGAGTGAGCAGTTCTTC
.	14	TRBV2	few	TRBJ2-2	CASSPGLHLGELFF	TGTGCCAGCAGCCCCGGACTACACCTCGGGGAGCTGTTTTTT
TRBD2	19	TRBV27	.	TRBJ2-1	CASSLGLAGASLSYNEQFF	TGTGCCAGCAGTTTGGGGCTAGCGGGAGCCTCCTTATCTTACAATGAGCAGTTCTTC
.	17	TRBV7-2	.	TRBJ1-2	CASSLVPRRQANYGYTF	TGTGCCAGCAGCTTAGTCCCGCGGCGACAGGCTAACTATGGCTACACCTTC
TRBD2	14	TRBV18	.	TRBJ2-1	CASSPPGLAVEQFF	TGTGCCAGCTCACCCCCGGGACTAGCGGTTGAGCAGTTCTTC
.	16	TRBV4-2	.	TRBJ2-4	CASSQEGGVAKNIQYF	TGTGCCAGCAGCCAAGAGGGTGGGGTAGCCAAAAACATTCAGTACTTC
TRBD2	13	TRBV29-1	.	TRBJ2-3	CSVRAGSADTQYF	TGCAGCGTTCGAGCGGGATCGGCGGATACGCAGTATTTT
.	15	TRBV9	.	TRBJ2-7	CASSPDPGGRREQYF	TGTGCCAGCAGCCCGGACCCTGGGGGGCGTCGAGAGCAGTACTTC
TRBD2	15	TRBV10-3	few	TRBJ2-3	CAISGEGTNTDTQYF	TGTGCCATCAGTGGAGAGGGGACTAACACAGATACGCAGTATTTT
.	14	TRBV9	.	TRBJ2-7	CASSVGHHYYEQYF	TGTGCCAGCAGCGTAGGGCACCACTACTACGAGCAGTACTTC
.	11	TRBV15	few	TRBJ2-1	CATSSYNEQFF	TGTGCCACCAGCAGCTATAATGAGCAGTTCTTC
TRBD2	19	TRBV19	.	TRBJ2-4	CASSRTSGRASNAKNIQYF	TGTGCCAGTAGTAGAACTAGCGGGAGGGCCTCTAACGCCAAAAACATTCAGTACTTC
TRBD2	14	TRBV5-1	.	TRBJ2-5	CASNIAGVGETQYF	TGCGCCAGCAACATAGCGGGAGTTGGGGAGACCCAGTACTTC
.	14	TRBV4-2	few	TRBJ2-7	CASSPEETTYEQYF	TGTGCCAGCAGCCCAGAGGAGACCACCTACGAGCAGTACTTC
TRBD2	12	TRBV19	few	TRBJ2-5	CASSGAYGAQYF	TGTGCCAGCAGCGGGGCCTATGGGGCCCAGTACTTC
.	15	TRBV6-5	.	TRBJ2-2	CASTFSGLRTGELFF	TGTGCCAGCACTTTCTCGGGACTGCGGACCGGGGAGCTGTTTTTT
.	13	TRBV7-9	few	TRBJ1-1	CASSGVGDTEAFF	TGTGCCAGCAGCGGCGTTGGGGACACTGAAGCTTTCTTT
.	14	TRBV28	few	TRBJ1-1	CASSLTGRDTEAFF	TGTGCCAGCAGTTTAACAGGGAGGGACACTGAAGCTTTCTTT
TRBD1	16	TRBV5-1	.	TRBJ2-5	CASRKLPGQGEETQYF	TGCGCCAGCAGAAAACTTCCGGGACAGGGGGAAGAGACCCAGTACTTC
TRBD2	16	TRBV5-4	.	TRBJ2-2	CASSQQIGTSPGELFF	TGTGCCAGCAGCCAACAAATCGGGACTAGCCCCGGGGAGCTGTTTTTT
TRBD2	16	TRBV27	.	TRBJ2-2	CASSSLAGGPSGELFF	TGTGCCAGCAGTTCTCTAGCGGGAGGGCCATCCGGGGAGCTGTTTTTT
.	18	TRBV14	.	TRBJ2-2	CASSRVKGWGRSTGELFF	TGTGCCAGCAGTCGAGTTAAGGGTTGGGGGAGATCCACCGGGGAGCTGTTTTTT
TRBD2	15	TRBV27	few	TRBJ2-6	CASSFAGAGANVLTF	TGTGCCAGCAGTTTCGCGGGGGCTGGGGCCAACGTCCTGACTTTC
TRBD2	18	TRBV18	.	TRBJ2-6	CASSPSGLAPSGANVLTF	TGTGCCAGCTCACCATCGGGACTAGCCCCCTCTGGGGCCAACGTCCTGACTTTC
TRBD1	16	TRBV19	.	TRBJ2-2	CASSRQQGANTGELFF	TGTGCCAGTAGTAGACAACAGGGGGCCAACACCGGGGAGCTGTTTTTT
TRBD1	17	TRBV15	few	TRBJ1-2	CATSSRGRAVSHYGYTF	TGTGCCACCAGCAGTAGGGGGCGGGCAGTTTCGCACTATGGCTACACCTTC
TRBD2	15	TRBV11-3	few	TRBJ2-5	CASSRGLAGEETQYF	TGTGCCAGCAGCCGAGGACTAGCGGGAGAAGAGACCCAGTACTTC
.	15	TRBV2	few	TRBJ1-5	CASIRGPGGDQPQHF	TGTGCCAGCATTAGGGGTCCGGGGGGCGATCAGCCCCAGCATTTT
TRBD2	14	TRBV2	few	TRBJ2-1	CASTRTSGYNEQFF	TGTGCCAGCACCCGGACTAGCGGCTACAATGAGCAGTTCTTC
.	11	TRBV20-1	few	TRBJ2-7	CSARKALEQYF	TGCAGTGCTAGAAAGGCTCTCGAGCAGTACTTC
TRBD2	16	TRBV11-2	.	TRBJ2-3	CASRRTSGRARDTQYF	TGTGCCAGCAGGCGGACTAGCGGGAGGGCCAGAGATACGCAGTATTTT
.	12	TRBV10-3	.	TRBJ2-1	CAISAGQYEQFF	TGTGCCATCAGCGCCGGACAGTATGAGCAGTTCTTC
.	15	TRBV7-2	.	TRBJ2-1	CASSFRASLYNEQFF	TGTGCCAGCAGCTTTCGAGCTTCACTCTACAATGAGCAGTTCTTC
TRBD2	16	TRBV7-2	.	TRBJ2-5	CASSPPGSGRGGTQYF	TGTGCCAGCAGCCCCCCCGGCAGCGGGAGGGGGGGGACCCAGTACTTC
TRBD2	14	TRBV28	.	TRBJ2-1	CTQDASGKVDEQFF	TGCACCCAAGATGCTAGCGGGAAGGTCGATGAGCAGTTCTTC